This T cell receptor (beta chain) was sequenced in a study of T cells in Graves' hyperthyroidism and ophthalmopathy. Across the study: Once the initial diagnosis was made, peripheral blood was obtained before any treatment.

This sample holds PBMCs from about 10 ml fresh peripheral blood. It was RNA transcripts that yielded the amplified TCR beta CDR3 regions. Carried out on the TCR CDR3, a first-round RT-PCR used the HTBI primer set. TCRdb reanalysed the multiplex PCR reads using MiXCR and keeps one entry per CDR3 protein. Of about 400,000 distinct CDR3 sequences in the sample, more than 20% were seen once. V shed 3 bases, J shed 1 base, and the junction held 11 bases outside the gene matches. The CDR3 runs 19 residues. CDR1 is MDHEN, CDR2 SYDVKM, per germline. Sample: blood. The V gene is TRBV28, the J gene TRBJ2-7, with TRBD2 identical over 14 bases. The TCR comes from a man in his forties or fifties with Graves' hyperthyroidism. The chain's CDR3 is CASSFDVGTSGSGSYEQYF. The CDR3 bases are TGTGCCAGCAGTTTCGATGTGGGGACTAGCGGGAGTGGGTCCTACGAGCAGTACTTC.